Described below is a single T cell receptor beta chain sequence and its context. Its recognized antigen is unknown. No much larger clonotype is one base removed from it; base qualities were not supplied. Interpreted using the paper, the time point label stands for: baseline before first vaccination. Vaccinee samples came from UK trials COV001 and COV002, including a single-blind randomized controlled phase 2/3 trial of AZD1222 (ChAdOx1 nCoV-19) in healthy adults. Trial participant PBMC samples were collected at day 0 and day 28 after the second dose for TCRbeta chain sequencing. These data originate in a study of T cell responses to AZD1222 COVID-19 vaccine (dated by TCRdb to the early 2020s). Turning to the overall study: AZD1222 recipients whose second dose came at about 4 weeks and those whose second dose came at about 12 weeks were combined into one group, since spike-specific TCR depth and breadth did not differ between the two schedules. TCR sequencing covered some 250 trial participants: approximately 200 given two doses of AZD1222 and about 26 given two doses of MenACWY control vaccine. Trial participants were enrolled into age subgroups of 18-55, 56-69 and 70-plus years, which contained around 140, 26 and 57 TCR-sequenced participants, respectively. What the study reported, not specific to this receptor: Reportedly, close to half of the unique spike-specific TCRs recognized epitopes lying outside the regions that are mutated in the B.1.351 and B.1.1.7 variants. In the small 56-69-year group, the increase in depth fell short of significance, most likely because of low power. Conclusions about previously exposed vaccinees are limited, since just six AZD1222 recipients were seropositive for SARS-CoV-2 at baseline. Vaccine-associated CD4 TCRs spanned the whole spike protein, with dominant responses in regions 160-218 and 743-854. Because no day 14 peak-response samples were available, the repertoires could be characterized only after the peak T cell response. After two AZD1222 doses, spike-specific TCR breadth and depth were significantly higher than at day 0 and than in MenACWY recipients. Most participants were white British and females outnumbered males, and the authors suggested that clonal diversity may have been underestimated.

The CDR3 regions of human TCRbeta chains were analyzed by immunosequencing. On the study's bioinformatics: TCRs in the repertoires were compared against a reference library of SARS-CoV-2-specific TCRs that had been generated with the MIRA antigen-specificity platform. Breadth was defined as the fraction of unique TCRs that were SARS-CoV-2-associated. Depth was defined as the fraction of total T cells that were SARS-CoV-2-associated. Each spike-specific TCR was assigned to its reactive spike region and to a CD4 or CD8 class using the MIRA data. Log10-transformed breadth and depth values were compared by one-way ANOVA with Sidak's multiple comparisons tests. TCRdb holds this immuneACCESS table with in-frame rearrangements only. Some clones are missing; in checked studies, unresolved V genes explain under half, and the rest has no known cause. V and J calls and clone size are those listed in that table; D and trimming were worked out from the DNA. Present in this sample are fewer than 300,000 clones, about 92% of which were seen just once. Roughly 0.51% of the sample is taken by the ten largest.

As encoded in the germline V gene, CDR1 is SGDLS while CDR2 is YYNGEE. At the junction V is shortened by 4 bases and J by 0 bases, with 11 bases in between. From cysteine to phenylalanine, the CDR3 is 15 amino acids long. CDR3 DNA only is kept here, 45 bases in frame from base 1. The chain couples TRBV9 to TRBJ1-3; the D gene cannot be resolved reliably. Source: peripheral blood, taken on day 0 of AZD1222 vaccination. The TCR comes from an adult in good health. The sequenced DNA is TGTGCCAGCAGCCTCGACCTTAGCTCTGGAAACACCATATATTTT. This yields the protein CASSLDLSSGNTIYF.